This T cell receptor (beta chain) originates from a study of blood T cell repertoires in COVID-19. Generated by immunoSEQ multiplex PCR, the TCRdb table keeps only in-frame clones and is missing some. The sample holds 300,000 to 450,000 clones, roughly 90% seen once. Seattle enrolled patients during active infection and tracked them longitudinally. The V end lost 1 base, the J end lost 12 bases, and 10 bases lay between the germline ends. The CDR3 is 12 amino acids. Germline assignment: CDR1 SEHNR and CDR2 FQNEAQ (reference sequence). Sequenced sample: peripheral blood. The J gene is TRBJ1-3, the V gene TRBV7-9; D is undetermined. The receptor's source is a woman in her twenties or thirties with COVID-19, enrolled during active disease. The CDR3 region has the DNA TGTGCCAGCAGCTTAGGCGGGCAGTACATATATTTT. Protein: CASSLGGQYIYF.